This section outlines one T cell receptor beta chain sequence together with its context. The junction had 3 bases not matched to a gene; V was cut back by 3 bases and J by 4 bases. The germline V gene encodes CDR1 LGHDT and CDR2 YNNKEL (reference sequence). CDR3 length: 14 amino acids. This entry is derived from a study of blood T cell repertoires in COVID-19. Turning to the study itself: Acute-phase and convalescent COVID-19 samples originated in the United States, Italy and Spain.

Using immunoSEQ multiplex PCR, the repertoire was profiled, and TCRdb retains in-frame clones only, with some absent. The sample yields approximately 120,000 clones, around nine tenths seen once. This clonotype was sampled from a woman aged 80 or over with acute or convalescent COVID-19. Sequenced input: peripheral blood. The V gene is TRBV3-1 (or the pseudogene TRBV3-2), the J gene TRBJ2-1, with 7 bases identical to TRBD1. The CDR3 DNA sequence: TGTGCCAGCAGCCATCAGGGGGATTACAATGAGCAGTTCTTC. The encoded protein is CASSHQGDYNEQFF.